The 24 T cell receptor beta chains listed next were all sequenced from one sample in a study of Tregs in tolerant kidney transplant recipients. Assay: immunoSEQ multiplex PCR; the TCRdb copy retains only in-frame clones and omits some. The sample holds around 50,000 clones, around 90% seen once. The nonmyeloablative bone marrow transplants came from related graft donors, with transient mixed chimerism. The material was CD8+ T cells from blood (PBMCs), obtained 12 months after the transplant. Receptor source: a human patient who received a combined kidney and bone marrow transplant. Certain T cells may be donor cells from the graft.

This rearrangement joins TRBV9 to TRBJ2-2; tentative D call: TRBD1 (6 bases). With 3 bases removed from V and 6 bases from J, the gap between germline ends came to 12 bases. CDR3 size: 14 residues. Germline CDR1 SGDLS, CDR2 YYNGEE. Here the CDR3 reads CASSGKRGSGELFF. The CDR3 bases are TGTGCCAGCAGCGGTAAAAGGGGGTCCGGGGAGCTGTTTTTT.

The chain links TRBV30 to TRBJ1-5; possible D gene TRBD1, 5 bases. V lost 0 bases to trimming and J lost 3 bases, with 9 bases between them. The CDR3 spans 14 residues. CDR1 GTSNPN and CDR2 SVGIG come from the germline V gene (reference sequence). CDR3 loop: CAWSVGVVNQPQHF. The CDR3 DNA sequence: TGTGCCTGGAGTGTAGGGGTGGTCAATCAGCCCCAGCATTTT.

In nucleotides, the CDR3 is TGTGCCAGCAGCCCCTCGGGAACTAGCACAGATACGCAGTATTTT. This translates into CASSPSGTSTDTQYF. V and J are TRBV9 and TRBJ2-3; maybe TRBD2 (5 bases). V lost 4 bases, J lost 0 bases, and 12 bases lay in between. In germline, CDR1 is SGDLS, CDR2 YYNGEE. The CDR3 is made up of 15 amino acids.

V usage is TRBV7-3 and J usage is TRBJ2-5, with a possible D match to TRBD2 (6 bases). V dropped 1 base and J dropped 4 bases, with 13 bases sitting between them. The CDR3 contains 15 residues. Per the germline V gene, CDR1 is SGHTA and CDR2 is FQGTGA. The CDR3 DNA sequence: TGTGCCAGCAGCTTAATTGGCGGGAAGGGAGAGACCCAGTACTTC. This codes for CASSLIGGKGETQYF.

V is TRBV4-2 and J is TRBJ2-7; D possibly corresponds to TRBD2 (5 bases). V was cut by 0 bases and J by 0 bases, with 9 bases left in between. CDR1 and CDR2 from the germline V gene are LGHNA and YNFKEQ. There are 15 residues in the CDR3. CDR3 sequence (DNA): TGTGCCAGCAGCCAAGATATGGGGAGCTCCTACGAGCAGTACTTC. Its protein product is CASSQDMGSSYEQYF.

CDR3 protein: CASSRRSRARVANQPQHF. In DNA form, the CDR3 reads TGCGCCAGCAGTCGGAGGTCGAGGGCGAGAGTCGCCAATCAGCCCCAGCATTTT. This chain uses TRBV10-1 with TRBJ1-5; the D is unclear. The V end was cut by 5 bases, the J end by 3 bases, with 23 bases between. The V gene's germline CDR1 is WNHNN and CDR2 SYGVQD (reference sequence). There are 18 residues in the CDR3.

V is TRBV30 and J is TRBJ1-1, with a possible D match to TRBD1 (6 bases). From germline, CDR1 is GTSNPN and CDR2 SVGIG (reference sequence). V was pared by 2 bases and J by 5 bases, with 12 bases between. This CDR3 contains 13 residues. CDR3 in DNA: TGTGCCTGGAGTCCAGGGAGGGGGACTGAAGCTTTCTTT. It is translated as CAWSPGRGTEAFF.

V usage is TRBV7-9 and J usage is TRBJ2-5; TRBD1 aligns across 9 bases. The CDR3 has 15 amino acids. J lost 5 bases, V lost 5 bases, and 9 bases had no gene match. Germline CDR1 and CDR2: SEHNR and FQNEAQ (reference sequence). The CDR3 is CASSARDRAWETQYF. Here the CDR3 DNA reads TGTGCCAGCAGCGCCCGGGACAGGGCTTGGGAGACCCAGTACTTC. Using reference TRBV7-9 and TRBJ2-5 for the parts outside the CDR3, the full variable domain is DTGVSQNPRHKITKRGQNVTFRCDPISEHNRLYWYRQTLGQGPEFLTYFQNEAQLEKSRLLSDRFSAERPKGSFSTLEIQRTEQGDSAMYLCASSARDRAWETQYFGPGTRLLVL.

V gene TRBV30 combines with J gene TRBJ1-1; the D gene is possibly TRBD1 (5 bases). V was clipped by 4 bases and J by 8 bases, with 14 bases between them. The CDR3 length is 12 residues. Germline CDR1 reads GTSNPN; CDR2 reads SVGIG (reference sequence). The CDR3 DNA follows: TGTGCCTGGATTCGGGGAGGGGCAGAAGCTTTCTTT. Protein sequence: CAWIRGGAEAFF.

The V and J genes are TRBV4-1 and TRBJ2-6, with unresolved D. V lost 0 bases and J lost 0, with 12 bases in between. Germline values: CDR1 MGHRA, CDR2 YSYEKL. The CDR3 runs 18 residues. CDR3 sequence reads: CASSQEARLSSGANVLTF. As DNA, the CDR3 is TGCGCCAGCAGCCAAGAAGCCAGGCTTAGCTCTGGGGCCAACGTCCTGACTTTC.

The rearrangement uses TRBV4-3 and TRBJ2-1; tentatively, D is TRBD2 (5 bases). Germline CDR1 reads LGHNA; CDR2 reads YSLEER. V shed 2 bases and J shed 0 bases, with 8 bases lying between them. CDR3 length equals 15 residues. CDR3 sequence (DNA): TGCGCCAGCAGCCAACGAACTAGCTCCTACAATGAGCAGTTCTTC. Its translation is CASSQRTSSYNEQFF.

J is TRBJ1-5 and V is TRBV28; the match to TRBD1 covers 8 bases. V shed 5 bases and J 7 bases; nucleotides not matched to a gene: 13. The CDR3 is made up of 16 amino acids. CDR1 is MDHEN and CDR2 is SYDVKM in the germline V gene. The CDR3 DNA reads TGTGCCAGCAGTCCACCGTCAGGGGGCGCCGGACAGCCCCAGCATTTT. Translating gives CASSPPSGGAGQPQHF.

J is TRBJ2-2 and V is TRBV4-1; TRBD2 might be the D (6 bases). Germline V gene lookup returns CDR1 MGHRA and CDR2 YSYEKL. The ends were cut back, 2 bases at V and 9 bases at J, with 16 bases in the middle. The CDR3 totals 15 residues. The DNA for the CDR3 is TGCGCCAGCAGCCAATTGACGGGGACTTCTAGGGAGCTGTTTTTT. Translated: CASSQLTGTSRELFF.

This clone was seen only once. V and J are TRBV13 and TRBJ2-7, with 7 bases fitting TRBD1. V was pared by 5 bases and J by 2 bases, with 9 bases of the junction left unmatched. Germline V gene lookup returns CDR1 PRHDT and CDR2 FYEKMQ (reference sequence). This CDR3 is built from 15 residues. For the CDR3, the DNA is TGTGCCAGCAGCGTAGAGACAGGGTCCACCTACGAGCAGTACTTC. It codes for CASSVETGSTYEQYF.

The V and J genes are TRBV4-3 and TRBJ1-4, with TRBD1 matching 11 bases. Germline values: CDR1 LGHNA, CDR2 YSLEER. CDR3 length equals 15 residues. The V and J ends lost 4 bases and 8 bases, in that order; junction bases with no gene match: 6. CDR3 nucleotides: TGCGCCAGCAGCCCGTGGACAGGGGGCGAAGAAAAACTGTTTTTT. It is translated as CASSPWTGGEEKLFF.

This chain links TRBV19 with TRBJ1-2; the D is unclear. The CDR3 loop spans 14 amino acids. The ends were cut back, 3 bases at V and 4 bases at J, with 12 bases in the middle. From germline, CDR1 is LNHDA and CDR2 SQIVND (reference sequence). This chain's CDR3 is CASSMAGLPYGYTF. CDR3 DNA: TGTGCCAGTAGTATGGCCGGGTTGCCCTATGGCTACACCTTC.

This clone has a single count. This rearrangement joins TRBV11-2 to TRBJ2-3, with TRBD2 identical over 8 bases. The V gene's germline CDR1 is SGHAT and CDR2 FQNNGV. J gave up 0 bases and V 6 bases, and 5 bases lay outside the gene matches. This CDR3 is built from 15 residues. The CDR3 DNA sequence: TGTGCCAGCAGTCCGGGACTAGTGAGCACAGATACGCAGTATTTT. As protein: CASSPGLVSTDTQYF.

This clone was seen just once. The J gene is TRBJ2-2, the V gene TRBV11-2; 8 bases agree with TRBD2. CDR1 and CDR2 (germline): SGHAT, FQNNGV. The CDR3 contains 16 residues. The V and J ends lost 0 bases and 4 bases, in that order; junction bases with no gene match: 4. The CDR3 coding sequence is TGTGCCAGCAGCTTAGATGGTAGCGGGGTCACCGGGGAGCTGTTTTTT. It codes for CASSLDGSGVTGELFF.

About this clone itself: Without the conserved terminal phenylalanine or tryptophan, this CDR3 likely stems from a read error. The CDR3 is CASSPGGVLGTEAFL. The CDR3 DNA reads as TGTGCCAGCAGCCCTGGGGGGGTTCTCGGGACTGAAGCTTTCCTT. This sequence joins TRBV4-2 and TRBJ1-1; D is possibly TRBD1 (5 bases). The V end lost 4 bases, the J end lost 5 bases, and 17 bases lay between the germline ends. This CDR3 region has 15 residues. Germline V CDR1 and CDR2: LGHNA, YNFKEQ.

The chain links TRBV6-5 to TRBJ2-2; possible D gene TRBD1, 6 bases. The germline CDR1 and CDR2 sequences are MNHEY and SVGAGI. The CDR3 consists of 15 residues. The V gene lost 2 bases and the J gene lost 6 bases, with 13 bases spanning the gap. CDR3 in amino acids: CASSYQTGISGELFF. Here the CDR3 DNA reads TGTGCCAGCAGTTACCAGACAGGTATATCCGGGGAGCTGTTTTTT.

The V gene is TRBV7-3, the J gene TRBJ2-2; 10 nucleotides agree with TRBD2. Germline V gene data show CDR1 as SGHTA and CDR2 as FQGTGA. The J segment lost 4 bases and the V segment lost 5 bases, leaving 4 bases of the junction unmatched. This CDR3 is 15 amino acids long. The CDR3 loop is CASSPGTSVTGELFF. The DNA of the CDR3 is TGTGCCAGCAGCCCTGGGACTAGCGTCACCGGGGAGCTGTTTTTT. The whole variable domain, remainder taken from reference TRBV7-3 and TRBJ2-2, is GAGVSQTPSNKVTEKGKYVELRCDPISGHTALYWYRQSLGQGPEFLIYFQGTGAADDSGLPNDRFFAVRPEGSVSTLKIQRTERGDSAVYLCASSPGTSVTGELFFGEGSRLTVL.

The chain combines TRBV27 with TRBJ1-5; no clear D. This CDR3 region has 12 residues. Per the germline V gene, CDR1 is MNHEY and CDR2 is SMNVEV (reference sequence). V was cut by 4 bases and J by 2 bases, with 3 bases left in between. The DNA of the CDR3 is TGTGCCAGCAGTTCTGGCAATCAGCCCCAGCATTTT. Its translation is CASSSGNQPQHF.

The rearrangement joins TRBV27 to TRBJ1-2; D is possibly TRBD1 (5 bases). The V gene lost 6 bases and the J gene lost 2 bases, with 16 bases spanning the gap. Germline V gene data show CDR1 as MNHEY and CDR2 as SMNVEV (reference sequence). CDR3 size: 15 residues. The CDR3 loop is CASSLSGHPNYGYTF. The CDR3 DNA is TGTGCCAGCAGCCTATCCGGACATCCGAACTATGGCTACACCTTC.

A single count supports this clone. Here the CDR3 reads CASTSGANEQFF. In DNA, the CDR3 is TGTGCCAGTACCTCAGGGGCCAATGAGCAGTTCTTC. The chain employs TRBV27 and TRBJ2-1, with D possibly TRBD1 on 6 matching bases. The germline gives CDR1 MNHEY, CDR2 SMNVEV (reference sequence). The CDR3 has 12 residues. Trimming stripped 9 bases from V and 6 bases from J, with 12 bases between.